These 18 T cell receptor beta chains came from one sample sequenced in a study of regulatory T cells in long-lasting Graves disease (dated by TCRdb to the early 2020s). The library was made by multiplex PCR. Sequencing took place on an Illumina HiSeq 4000. CDR3 regions were amplified by Arm-PCR with iRepertoire HTBI primers to construct TCR beta libraries. The public reads were reprocessed in TCRdb via fastp at Q25 and MiXCR, keeping in-frame beta chains. A single entry per CDR3 protein holds the most common genes and DNA from its merged rows. Here the sample has nearly 350,000 distinct CDR3 sequences; 15% to 20% occur a single time. 25% to 35% of the sample comes from the top ten. The label giving this sample's time point can be read as: persistent/refractory GD, antithyroid drugs over 5 years with positive TRAb. For both TCR sequencing and RNA sequencing, RNA was extracted from PBMCs in TRIzol. Sequenced here: peripheral blood mononuclear cells (PBMCs), sampled when the disease was refractory, from a patient treated with antithyroid drugs. Every receptor here comes from a female donor with Graves disease.

The chain carries TRBV5-8 and TRBJ1-2; TRBD1 matches 8 bases. Germline CDR1 and CDR2: SGHTS and YDEGEE. This CDR3 contains 14 residues. Unmatched junction bases numbered 5, after V lost 0 bases and J lost 7 bases. For the CDR3, the DNA is TGTGCCAGCAGCTTGGGGACAGGGCGGATTGGCTACACCTTC. Residues: CASSLGTGRIGYTF.

As regards this clonotype: This may arise from a read error, as a much more abundant clone is one base away. The chain recombines TRBV20-1 with TRBJ2-7; the D is unclear. V lost 7 bases and J lost 6, with 10 bases in between. The CDR3 runs 10 residues. Germline-derived CDR1 and CDR2 are DFQATT and SNEGSKA (reference sequence). CDR3 region: CSVRFSEQYF. The CDR3 nucleotides read TGCAGTGTTCGCTTTAGCGAGCAGTACTTC.

This clonotype occurred many times. The chain has TRBV6-1 and TRBJ1-2; the match to TRBD1 covers 8 bases. From germline, CDR1 is MNHNS and CDR2 SASEGT. CDR3 length: 13 residues. The V segment lost 6 bases and the J segment 6 bases; nucleotides outside the gene matches: 6. The CDR3 sequence is CASRRTGKDGYTF. Written as DNA, the CDR3 is TGTGCCAGCAGGAGGACAGGGAAGGATGGCTACACCTTC.

This clonotype was observed many times. V gene TRBV29-1 combines with J gene TRBJ2-7, with a weak D call TRBD2 (6 bases). The germline CDR1 and CDR2 sequences are SQVTM and ANQGSEA. Trimming took off 3 bases at V and 4 bases at J, with 13 bases between the two ends. The CDR3 sequence is 13 residues long. CDR3 residues: CSVDGLGGYEQYF. The CDR3 DNA follows: TGCAGCGTTGATGGTCTGGGGGGATACGAGCAGTACTTC.

This chain connects TRBV9 to TRBJ2-2; a weak D match, TRBD2 (5 bases). Trimming shortened V by 4 bases and J by 7 bases, and 11 bases separated the two germline ends. CDR3 length: 13 residues. Germline V gene data show CDR1 as SGDLS and CDR2 as YYNGEE. This chain's CDR3 is CASSPRAGGELFF. Written as DNA, the CDR3 is TGTGCCAGCAGCCCTCGGGCGGGCGGGGAGCTGTTTTTT.

This chain joins TRBV18 and TRBJ1-2, with a weak D call TRBD1 (6 bases). Trimming pared 5 bases from V and 1 base from J, leaving 20 bases between. There are 17 residues in the CDR3. Germline V gene lookup returns CDR1 KGHSH and CDR2 LQKENI. The CDR3 protein is CASSTAGDGDFNYGYTF. CDR3 DNA: TGTGCCAGCTCAACCGCAGGGGACGGGGATTTTAACTATGGCTACACCTTC. Variable domain in full (rest from reference TRBV18 and TRBJ1-2): NAGVMQNPRHLVRRRGQEARLRCSPMKGHSHVYWYRQLPEEGLKFMVYLQKENIIDESGMPKERFSAEFPKEGPSILRIQQVVRGDSAAYFCASSTAGDGDFNYGYTFGSGTRLTVV.

This clonotype was counted many times. The chain combines TRBV20-1 with TRBJ2-7; D not resolved. The CDR3 extends over 11 amino acids. Germline CDR1 reads DFQATT; CDR2 reads SNEGSKA (reference sequence). The V and J ends lost 3 bases and 3 bases respectively, with 6 bases between them. CDR3 coding DNA: TGCAGTGCTAGGCAAAACTACGAGCAGTACTTC. It is translated as CSARQNYEQYF.

The rearrangement joins TRBV4-1 to TRBJ2-5; TRBD2 matches at 7 bases. Germline lookup yields CDR1 MGHRA and CDR2 YSYEKL. V dropped 0 bases and J dropped 1; count of bases not matched to a gene: 8. This CDR3 region has 17 residues. CDR3 region: CASSQDPAGALQETQYF. The CDR3 region has the DNA TGCGCCAGCAGCCAAGATCCTGCGGGAGCTCTCCAAGAGACCCAGTACTTC.

The J gene is TRBJ2-3, the V gene TRBV28; D may be TRBD1 (6 bases). The CDR3 has 13 residues. V gave up 8 bases and J gave up 6 bases, with 15 bases separating them. Per germline, CDR1 MDHEN and CDR2 SYDVKM. In DNA form, the CDR3 reads TGTGCCAGCCAACAGGGCCCCGGGGATACGCAGTATTTT. Amino acids: CASQQGPGDTQYF.

In its sample, this clonotype was seen a few times. This chain links TRBV6-1 with TRBJ1-1; TRBD1 aligns across 11 bases. Germline CDR1 MNHNS, CDR2 SASEGT. V lost 7 bases and J lost 5; bases outside the gene matches: 15. CDR3 length: 17 amino acids. The CDR3 region has the DNA TGTGCCAGCATGATCTCCGGGGACAGGGGGTTAAGTACTGAAGCTTTCTTT. This encodes CASMISGDRGLSTEAFF.

This chain uses TRBV7-3 with TRBJ1-6; D not certain. The V gene lost 5 bases and the J gene lost 2 bases, with 16 bases spanning the gap. CDR3 length: 17 amino acids. CDR1 SGHTA and CDR2 FQGTGA come from the germline V gene. This CDR3 is CASSPANGSPYNSPLHF. CDR3 sequence (DNA): TGTGCCAGCAGCCCGGCGAACGGGAGTCCCTATAATTCACCCCTCCACTTT. Filled out from reference TRBV7-3 and TRBJ1-6, the complete variable domain reads GAGVSQTPSNKVTEKGKYVELRCDPISGHTALYWYRQSLGQGPEFLIYFQGTGAADDSGLPNDRFFAVRPEGSVSTLKIQRTERGDSAVYLCASSPANGSPYNSPLHFGNGTRLTVT.

This clonotype was observed at least ten times. V is TRBV20-1 and J is TRBJ1-4, with D possibly TRBD1 on 6 matching bases. There are 13 residues in the CDR3. The germline CDR1 and CDR2 sequences are DFQATT and SNEGSKA (reference sequence). Trimming pared 6 bases from V and 4 bases from J, leaving 12 bases between. The CDR3 loop reads CSAQTGHNEKLFF. For the CDR3, the DNA is TGCAGTGCCCAGACAGGCCATAATGAAAAACTGTTTTTT.

The sample holds many counts of this clonotype. V gene TRBV6-1 combines with J gene TRBJ2-2, with D tentatively TRBD2 (5 bases). V was pared by 6 bases and J by 3 bases, with 5 bases between. The CDR3 runs 12 residues. CDR1 is MNHNS and CDR2 is SASEGT in the germline V gene. CDR3 loop: CASRRDTGELFF. The DNA for the CDR3 is TGTGCCAGCAGGCGGGACACCGGGGAGCTGTTTTTT.

The chain employs TRBV11-2 and TRBJ2-3; a weak D match, TRBD1 (5 bases). Per the germline V gene, CDR1 is SGHAT and CDR2 is FQNNGV. The CDR3 spans 17 residues. The ends were cut back, 5 bases at V and 5 bases at J, with 23 bases in the middle. Here the CDR3 DNA reads TGTGCCAGCAGCGAGTATCGGACACCCGTTTTAGGAGATACGCAGTATTTT. It translates to CASSEYRTPVLGDTQYF.

This clonotype was recorded at least ten times. The genes are TRBV11-2 and TRBJ1-1, with TRBD1 identical over 7 bases. V shed 5 bases and J 3 bases; nucleotides not matched to a gene: 9. The CDR3 spans 15 residues. In germline, CDR1 is SGHAT, CDR2 FQNNGV. In DNA form, the CDR3 reads TGTGCCAGCAGCCCGTTTACAGGGGAGCACACTGAAGCTTTCTTT. Translation: CASSPFTGEHTEAFF.

In its sample, this clonotype was seen many times. Written as DNA, the CDR3 is TGTGCCACCGCTGGACAGAGCAATCAGCCCCAGCATTTT. It encodes CATAGQSNQPQHF. The chain recombines TRBV6-1 with TRBJ1-5, with D perhaps TRBD1 (6 bases). Trimming took 10 bases from V and 1 from J, leaving 11 bases between them. Germline V gives CDR1 MNHNS, CDR2 SASEGT. The CDR3 has 13 amino acids.

This clonotype was recorded many times. The chain couples TRBV20-1 to TRBJ2-7; 16 positions match TRBD2. V lost 6 bases, J lost 3 bases, and 14 bases stayed unmatched. The CDR3 spans 18 residues. Germline CDR1 reads DFQATT; CDR2 reads SNEGSKA (reference sequence). The CDR3 DNA reads TGCAGTGCCAAAAACCCTGCGGGACTAGCGGGAGGGAACTACGAGCAGTACTTC. Its translation is CSAKNPAGLAGGNYEQYF.

This clonotype was counted only a few times. The J gene is TRBJ2-1, the V gene TRBV20-1; 8 bases fit TRBD2. Germline lookup yields CDR1 DFQATT and CDR2 SNEGSKA (reference sequence). Trimming took 0 bases from V and 3 from J; bases not matched to a gene: 13. CDR3 size: 18 residues. CDR3 sequence: CSARDPSSSGGNYNEQFF. DNA for the CDR3: TGCAGTGCTAGAGATCCTAGTTCTTCGGGGGGGAACTACAATGAGCAGTTCTTC.